This T cell receptor (beta chain) comes out of a study of shared clonotypes between healthy human individuals. V trimming: 4 bases; J trimming: 4 bases; junction bases outside the gene matches: 4. The CDR3 totals 14 residues. In germline, CDR1 is SGHNT, CDR2 YYREEE (reference sequence). The authors ran the assay at deep level. Profiling relied on immunoSEQ multiplex PCR, and the TCRdb table lists in-frame clones only, not all of them. The sample includes 950,000 to 1,100,000 clones, around 76% of them seen just once. The clonotype comes from a man between 18 and 29 years old in good health. The specimen was memory CD4+ T cells sorted from blood. Described subset: CD45RA-negative fraction. The V call is TRBV5-4, the J call TRBJ2-1, with 8 bases aligning to TRBD1. The DNA of the CDR3 is TGTGCCAGCAGCAAGGGACAGGAATACAATGAGCAGTTCTTC. Its protein product is CASSKGQEYNEQFF.